The present TCR beta chain was sequenced within a study of post-analysis software for immune sequencing data. Overall study results and limits: Roughly five TRBV segments appeared more often in patients than in controls, and TRBV5-6, TRBV5-1 and TRBV20-1 were among these.

As to this clonotype: What it recognizes is unknown.

This CDR3 has 13 residues. Germline V gene data show CDR1 as MNHNS and CDR2 as SASEGT. The V and J ends lost 3 bases and 4 bases respectively, with 9 bases between them. Unique molecular identifiers had been added to the TCR beta cDNA libraries. TCRdb redid the calling of the PCR reads with MiXCR, one entry per CDR3 protein. The data show a few hundred thousand distinct CDR3 sequences, less than 45% seen once. The chain joins TRBV6-1 to TRBJ1-2, with D maybe TRBD1 (5 bases). This receptor was taken from a girl under 18 with multiple sclerosis. Sequencing was performed on blood. This CDR3 reads CASSDYGTYGYTF. CDR3 nucleotide sequence: TGTGCCAGCAGTGATTATGGGACCTATGGCTACACCTTC.